The 19 T cell receptor beta chains below all came from one sample that was sequenced in a study of control samples from healthy donors and cancer patients. TCRdb's copy holds only in-frame clones and misses some; the assay was immunoSEQ multiplex PCR. The sample shows under 140,000 clones, 85% to 90% of them seen only once. Source material: PBMCs. All receptors come from a woman aged 55-69 years with lung cancer.

CDR3 DNA: TGTGCCTCCAGGGCCGTGGATAGCAATCAGCCCCAGCATTTT. Amino acid sequence: CASRAVDSNQPQHF. The chain is built from TRBV10-3 and TRBJ1-5, with D tentatively TRBD1 (5 bases). V lost 11 bases and J 0 bases, leaving 14 bases between the germline ends. This CDR3 has 14 residues. Germline V lookup: CDR1 ENHRY, CDR2 SYGVKD.

The rearrangement uses TRBV29-1 and TRBJ1-1; a weak D match, TRBD1 (5 bases). The CDR3 covers 14 residues. The germline gives CDR1 SQVTM, CDR2 ANQGSEA. V was pared by 7 bases and J by 0 bases, with 15 bases between. In DNA form, the CDR3 reads TGCAGCGCTGAGGTCGGGGCGCTGAACACTGAAGCTTTCTTT. This sequence encodes CSAEVGALNTEAFF.

The chain carries TRBV9 and TRBJ1-6; maybe TRBD1 (6 bases). CDR1 is SGDLS, CDR2 YYNGEE, per germline. Between the trimmed V and J ends, which lost 0 bases and 7 bases, there was a span of 11 bases. The CDR3 is 15 residues long. Here the CDR3 reads CASSVEGRGNSPLHF. Written as DNA, the CDR3 is TGTGCCAGCAGCGTAGAAGGGAGGGGGAATTCACCCCTCCACTTT.

The chain combines TRBV3-1 (or the pseudogene TRBV3-2) with TRBJ2-7; 8 nucleotides match TRBD1. Per germline, CDR1 LGHDT and CDR2 YNNKEL (reference sequence). The CDR3 is made up of 17 amino acids. With V trimmed by 2 bases and J by 5 bases, 14 bases remained unmatched. The CDR3 is CASSQMSDHRGFNEQYF. CDR3 DNA sequence: TGTGCCAGCAGCCAAATGTCGGATCACAGGGGGTTTAACGAGCAGTACTTC.

The rearrangement uses TRBV7-2 and TRBJ2-7, with D maybe TRBD2 (5 bases). This CDR3 comprises 15 residues. Deletions cut 4 bases from V and 3 bases from J, with 16 bases between. Germline CDR1 is SGHTA and CDR2 is FQGNSA. The DNA for the CDR3 is TGTGCCAGCAGCTCCCGCGGGCTGGAAGTCTACGAGCAGTACTTC. It yields the protein CASSSRGLEVYEQYF.

This clone came up a few times. The V gene is TRBV3-1 (or the pseudogene TRBV3-2), the J gene TRBJ2-3; D unresolved. V lost 1 base, J lost 0 bases, and 5 bases lay in between. CDR1 is LGHDT and CDR2 is YNNKEL in the germline V gene (reference sequence). The CDR3 has 14 residues. The CDR3 sequence is CASSQAVSTDTQYF. In DNA, the CDR3 is TGTGCCAGCAGCCAAGCCGTTAGCACAGATACGCAGTATTTT.

The chain couples TRBV7-9 to TRBJ1-4; D not resolved. CDR1 SEHNR and CDR2 FQNEAQ come from the germline V gene (reference sequence). The V end lost 0 bases, the J end lost 3 bases, and 8 bases lay between the germline ends. The CDR3 runs to 15 residues. CDR3 nucleotides: TGTGCCAGCAGCTTAGCGCTGAGCTCTAATGAAAAACTGTTTTTT. Encoded protein: CASSLALSSNEKLFF.

V is TRBV5-1 and J is TRBJ1-2; no clear D gene. Trimming left V 1 base short and J 7 bases short, with 11 bases between. Germline V gives CDR1 SGHRS, CDR2 YFSETQ. This CDR3 spans 13 amino acids. The CDR3 region is CASSLTRWAGYTF. CDR3 nucleotide sequence: TGCGCCAGCAGCTTGACCCGTTGGGCTGGCTACACCTTC.

The chain is built from TRBV19 and TRBJ2-7; D assignment may be TRBD1 or TRBD2 (5 bases each). V gave up 5 bases and J gave up 2 bases, with 16 bases separating them. The CDR3 runs to 15 residues. Looked up from germline, CDR1 is LNHDA and CDR2 is SQIVND (reference sequence). The CDR3 coding sequence is TGTGCCAGTAGTGGGGAGACAGACGCTACCTACGAGCAGTACTTC. It specifies CASSGETDATYEQYF.

The chain combines TRBV11-1 with TRBJ1-4, with 10 bases that match TRBD1. The J segment lost 7 bases and the V segment lost 5 bases, leaving 7 bases of the junction unmatched. The germline V gene has CDR1 SGHAT and CDR2 FQDESV (reference sequence). The CDR3 is 15 residues long. CDR3 residues: CASSATGGLGEKLFF. The CDR3 bases are TGTGCCAGCAGCGCGACAGGGGGCTTGGGTGAAAAACTGTTTTTT.

The V and J genes are TRBV5-1 and TRBJ1-1, with D possibly matching TRBD1 (5 bases). CDR3 length equals 15 residues. V was cut by 0 bases and J by 0 bases, with 9 bases left in between. Germline V gene data show CDR1 as SGHRS and CDR2 as YFSETQ. CDR3 sequence: CASSLGGAMNTEAFF. CDR3 coding DNA: TGCGCCAGCAGCTTGGGCGGGGCGATGAACACTGAAGCTTTCTTT. Filled out from reference TRBV5-1 and TRBJ1-1, the complete variable domain reads KAGVTQTPRYLIKTRGQQVTLSCSPISGHRSVSWYQQTPGQGLQFLFEYFSETQRNKGNFPGRFSGRQFSNSRSEMNVSTLELGDSALYLCASSLGGAMNTEAFFGQGTRLTVV.

V is TRBV12-5 and J is TRBJ1-6; a weak D match, TRBD1 (5 bases). The V end lost 4 bases, the J end lost 10 bases, and 17 bases lay between the germline ends. CDR3 size: 15 residues. The germline gives CDR1 LGHNT, CDR2 FRNRAP. This CDR3 is CASGSFTPRDSPLHF. The CDR3 nucleotides are TGTGCTAGTGGTTCTTTTACCCCCAGGGACTCACCCCTCCACTTT.

The gene calls are TRBV4-2 and TRBJ2-2; 7 bases are a match to TRBD1. The CDR3 covers 17 residues. Germline V gives CDR1 LGHNA, CDR2 YNFKEQ. After removal of 2 bases from V and 0 bases from J, the junction contained 6 bases not matched to a gene. The CDR3 spells CASSQTAGTANTGELFF. CDR3 sequence (DNA): TGTGCCAGCAGCCAAACAGCAGGGACAGCGAACACCGGGGAGCTGTTTTTT.

CDR3 loop: CASSEGRGPQPQHF. CDR3 DNA: TGTGCCAGTAGTGAGGGACGGGGTCCTCAGCCCCAGCATTTT. The rearrangement links TRBV19 to TRBJ1-5; D is possibly TRBD1 (5 bases). CDR1 and CDR2 (germline): LNHDA, SQIVND (reference sequence). This CDR3 has 14 amino acids. V was shortened by 5 bases and J by 6 bases, with 14 bases between the two germline ends. The variable domain in full, with the rest retrieved from reference TRBV19 and TRBJ1-5, is DGGITQSPKYLFRKEGQNVTLSCEQNLNHDAMYWYRQDPGQGLRLIYYSQIVNDFQKGDIAEGYSVSREKKESFPLTVTSAQKNPTAFYLCASSEGRGPQPQHFGDGTRLSIL.

This chain joins TRBV5-1 and TRBJ1-1; TRBD1 agrees at 9 bases. Germline lookup yields CDR1 SGHRS and CDR2 YFSETQ. The CDR3 spans 13 residues. V trimming: 7 bases; J trimming: 1 base; junction bases outside the gene matches: 2. The CDR3 loop reads CASRQGENTEAFF. CDR3 DNA: TGCGCCAGCCGACAGGGGGAGAACACTGAAGCTTTCTTT.

Concerning this clone: The junction does not match germline at one end; this may be a read error. The sample carries other DNA sequences with the same CDR3. This chain links TRBV5-1 with TRBJ1-4, with 11 bases aligning to TRBD1. The germline V gene encodes CDR1 SGHRS and CDR2 YFSETQ. This CDR3 comprises 16 residues. Written as DNA, the CDR3 is TGCGCCAGCTCCCTCGGACAGGGGGCAACTAATGAAAAGCTGTTTTTT. Its translation is CASSLGQGATNEKLFF.

This clone showed up just a few times. The genes are TRBV11-3 and TRBJ2-1, with D hard to call. There are 15 residues in the CDR3. V was cut by 1 base and J by 7 bases, with 14 bases left in between. The germline V gene has CDR1 SGHNT and CDR2 YENEEA. The CDR3 loop is CASSLGVSTVNEQFF. Here the CDR3 DNA reads TGTGCCAGCAGCTTAGGAGTCTCCACCGTTAATGAGCAGTTCTTC.

The chain recombines TRBV7-9 with TRBJ2-2; D perhaps matches TRBD1 (6 bases). The V end lost 5 bases, the J end lost 6 bases, and 22 bases lay between the germline ends. The CDR3 is 17 residues long. CDR1 and CDR2 (germline): SEHNR, FQNEAQ (reference sequence). The CDR3 nucleotides read TGTGCCAGCAGCCCCTTCGGAGCAGGGGCTAATTCCGGGGAGCTGTTTTTT. Its translation is CASSPFGAGANSGELFF.

The chain employs TRBV7-9 and TRBJ1-4; perhaps TRBD1 as D (5 bases). V was clipped by 2 bases and J by 8 bases, with 12 bases between them. The CDR3 runs 14 residues. Germline CDR1 is SEHNR and CDR2 is FQNEAQ (reference sequence). The CDR3 DNA reads TGTGCCAGCAGCTTACGTCAGGGATCCGAAAAACTGTTTTTT. Translating it yields CASSLRQGSEKLFF.